These 11 T cell receptor beta chains share one sample of origin, sequenced in a study of blood T cell repertoires in COVID-19. TCRdb's table, derived via immunoSEQ multiplex PCR, lists solely in-frame clones and lacks some. Of 350,000 to 500,000 clones in the sample, 70% to 90% were seen once. Material: peripheral blood. Every receptor here comes from a man aged 18-30 years with COVID-19, enrolled during active disease.

The V call is TRBV6-6, the J call TRBJ1-5; D uncertain. Germline V gives CDR1 MNHNY, CDR2 SVGAGI (reference sequence). This CDR3 has 13 amino acids. Trimming shortened V by 2 bases and J by 4 bases, and 6 bases separated the two germline ends. CDR3 sequence reads: CASSYTFNQPQHF. CDR3 bases: TGTGCCAGCAGTTACACATTTAATCAGCCCCAGCATTTT.

The chain links TRBV2 to TRBJ2-4, with D perhaps matching TRBD1 (6 bases). The CDR3 extends over 14 amino acids. Germline V gene sequence: CDR1 SNHLY, CDR2 FYNNEI. The V end was cut by 3 bases, the J end by 1 base, with 7 bases between. The CDR3: CASSEDSAKNIQYF. The CDR3 DNA follows: TGTGCCAGCAGTGAGGACAGTGCCAAAAACATTCAGTACTTC.

The chain carries TRBV5-8 and TRBJ2-5, with TRBD2 matching 7 bases. Unmatched junction bases numbered 11, after V lost 4 bases and J lost 14 bases. The CDR3 is made up of 12 amino acids. The germline V gene has CDR1 SGHTS and CDR2 YDEGEE. This chain's CDR3 is CASSLRGLAVYF. DNA for the CDR3: TGTGCCAGCAGCCTTAGGGGCCTAGCGGTATACTTC.

This chain connects TRBV5-1 to TRBJ2-1; TRBD1 matches 9 bases. CDR3 length: 15 residues. From germline, CDR1 is SGHRS and CDR2 YFSETQ. The V gene end was trimmed by 4 bases and the J gene end by 9 bases; junction bases not matched to a gene: 11. The CDR3 DNA sequence: TGCGCCAGCAGCACCCTTGCGGGGACAGGGTCTGAGCAGTTCTTC. Protein: CASSTLAGTGSEQFF.

V and J are TRBV28 and TRBJ1-4, with D hard to call. From germline, CDR1 is MDHEN and CDR2 SYDVKM. V was cut by 3 bases and J by 3 bases, with 17 bases left in between. The CDR3 length is 17 residues. The DNA of the CDR3 is TGTGCCAGCAGTTTCCTCCGGGGAGGGCAACCTAATGAAAAACTGTTTTTT. Amino acids: CASSFLRGGQPNEKLFF.

This chain links TRBV5-5 with TRBJ2-1; D is undetermined. Trimming removed 0 bases from V and 10 bases from J, with 5 bases in between. From germline, CDR1 is SGHKS and CDR2 YYEKEE (reference sequence). This CDR3 contains 11 residues. CDR3 sequence (DNA): TGTGCCAGCAGCTTGGCGCGGGAGCAGTTCTTC. This encodes CASSLAREQFF.

This clone was seen a handful of times. This rearrangement joins TRBV5-1 to TRBJ1-2, with 9 bases identical to TRBD1. The CDR3 is made up of 13 amino acids. CDR1 and CDR2 from the germline V gene are SGHRS and YFSETQ. V was pared by 7 bases and J by 4 bases, with 5 bases of the junction left unmatched. The CDR3 sequence: CASRGDRVYGYTF. The CDR3 DNA follows: TGCGCCAGCCGTGGGGACAGGGTCTATGGCTACACCTTC.

The V gene is TRBV11-2, the J gene TRBJ2-3; D gene ambiguous. Per germline, CDR1 SGHAT and CDR2 FQNNGV. The V and J ends lost 1 base and 0 bases respectively, with 8 bases between them. This CDR3 region has 15 residues. The CDR3 is CASSLAPESTDTQYF. In DNA, the CDR3 is TGTGCCAGCAGCTTAGCGCCAGAAAGCACAGATACGCAGTATTTT. The entire variable domain, with the rest obtained from reference TRBV11-2 and TRBJ2-3, is as follows: EAGVAQSPRYKIIEKRQSVAFWCNPISGHATLYWYQQILGQGPKLLIQFQNNGVVDDSQLPKDRFSAERLKGVDSTLKIQPAKLEDSAVYLCASSLAPESTDTQYFGPGTRLTVL.

A few counts support this clone. This sample includes further DNA sequences coding for the same CDR3. The chain combines TRBV19 with TRBJ2-7; tentatively, D is TRBD1 (7 bases). This CDR3 has 14 residues. Germline V lookup: CDR1 LNHDA, CDR2 SQIVND (reference sequence). V lost 6 bases, J lost 0 bases, and 12 bases lay in between. As DNA, the CDR3 is TGTGCCAGTAGACCAGGGGGGAGCTCCTACGAGCAGTACTTC. Its translation: CASRPGGSSYEQYF.

This clone has a handful of counts. The rearrangement links TRBV2 to TRBJ2-2, with D perhaps TRBD2 (6 bases). Germline V gene sequence: CDR1 SNHLY, CDR2 FYNNEI. V dropped 3 bases and J dropped 4 bases, with 9 bases sitting between them. This CDR3 region has 14 residues. The CDR3 DNA follows: TGTGCCAGCAGTGAGCGGGATCTCACCGGGGAGCTGTTTTTT. This gives the protein CASSERDLTGELFF.

This clone showed up just a few times. J is TRBJ2-7 and V is TRBV10-3, with 10 bases aligning to TRBD2. CDR3 length: 13 residues. CDR1 ENHRY and CDR2 SYGVKD come from the germline V gene. V lost 10 bases, J lost 2 bases, and 5 bases stayed unmatched. CDR3 sequence: CATLAGDAYEQYF. CDR3 DNA: TGTGCCACCCTAGCGGGGGATGCCTACGAGCAGTACTTC.